The 8 T cell receptor beta chains reported below all come from one sample, sequenced in a study of CD8 T cells in Susac syndrome. With random hexamers, roughly 0.45 to 1 ug RNA was reverse transcribed. One entry per CDR3 protein, called by TCRdb with MiXCR from the immunoSEQ multiplex PCR reads. The sample lists 200,000 or so distinct CDR3 sequences; around 96% were seen once. Sample: CD4+ T cells from PBMCs. Receptors were obtained from a human donor with multiple sclerosis.

V is TRBV9 and J is TRBJ1-2, with TRBD1 matching 9 bases. CDR1 is SGDLS, CDR2 YYNGEE, per germline. Germline trimming cut 7 bases from V and 6 bases from J; bases unmatched to any gene: 10. The CDR3 is made up of 14 amino acids. The CDR3 DNA is TGTGCCAGCGGTCGTGGGACAGGGATGGATGGCTACACCTTC. This translates into CASGRGTGMDGYTF.

The rearrangement uses TRBV29-1 and TRBJ1-1; 10 nucleotides agree with TRBD1. CDR3 size: 12 residues. The ends lost 6 bases at V and 5 bases at J; junction bases unmatched: 3. The germline V gene has CDR1 SQVTM and CDR2 ANQGSEA. This CDR3 is CSVGQGGTEAFF. The CDR3 bases are TGCAGCGTCGGACAGGGGGGGACTGAAGCTTTCTTT.

J is TRBJ2-7 and V is TRBV20-1; 11 bases align to TRBD2. The junction had 14 bases not matched to a gene; V was cut back by 6 bases and J by 4 bases. The CDR3 has 16 amino acids. Germline V lookup: CDR1 DFQATT, CDR2 SNEGSKA (reference sequence). The DNA for the CDR3 is TGCAGTGCCAGGCCGAGACTAGCGGGGAGGACGTACGAGCAGTACTTC. It codes for CSARPRLAGRTYEQYF.

V usage is TRBV7-9 and J usage is TRBJ1-1; D unresolved. The V end was cut by 1 base, the J end by 1 base, with 7 bases between. The germline gives CDR1 SEHNR, CDR2 FQNEAQ (reference sequence). The CDR3 is 14 amino acids. The CDR3 reads CASSLEGSNTEAFF. The CDR3 coding sequence is TGTGCCAGCAGCTTAGAAGGATCGAACACTGAAGCTTTCTTT.

This rearrangement joins TRBV5-1 to TRBJ1-1; 7 positions agree with TRBD1. The CDR3 sequence is 16 residues long. J lost 4 bases, V lost 4 bases, and 13 bases had no gene match. The germline V gene encodes CDR1 SGHRS and CDR2 YFSETQ. This CDR3 reads CASSRAQGGLRTEAFF. The CDR3 region has the DNA TGCGCCAGCAGCCGCGCCCAGGGGGGATTGCGCACTGAAGCTTTCTTT.

The chain couples TRBV7-9 to TRBJ2-7; no firm D call. The germline gives CDR1 SEHNR, CDR2 FQNEAQ (reference sequence). The CDR3 consists of 13 residues. V was shortened by 5 bases and J by 2 bases, with 10 bases between the two germline ends. The CDR3 sequence: CASSPTRTYEQYF. The CDR3 nucleotides are TGTGCCAGCAGCCCGACTCGAACCTACGAGCAGTACTTC. Using reference TRBV7-9 and TRBJ2-7 for the parts outside the CDR3, the full variable domain is DTGVSQNPRHKITKRGQNVTFRCDPISEHNRLYWYRQTLGQGPEFLTYFQNEAQLEKSRLLSDRFSAERPKGSFSTLEIQRTEQGDSAMYLCASSPTRTYEQYFGPGTRLTVT.

The rearrangement links TRBV6-5 to TRBJ1-4; no reliable D call. The CDR3 runs 15 residues. The V gene's germline CDR1 is MNHEY and CDR2 SVGAGI. Trimming removed 0 bases from V and 10 bases from J, with 15 bases in between. DNA for the CDR3: TGTGCCAGCAGTTACTCGAGCCGACTCCCCTTAAAACTGTTTTTT. Translation gives CASSYSSRLPLKLFF.

CDR3 nucleotide sequence: TGTGCCAGCAGCCCTCAGGGGAGCGGGGTACGGGAGCAGTTCTTC. Amino acids: CASSPQGSGVREQFF. The gene calls are TRBV7-9 and TRBJ2-1, with D tentatively TRBD2 (7 bases). Trimming removed 5 bases at V and 10 bases at J, with 21 bases between. The CDR3 loop spans 15 amino acids. Per germline, CDR1 SEHNR and CDR2 FQNEAQ (reference sequence).